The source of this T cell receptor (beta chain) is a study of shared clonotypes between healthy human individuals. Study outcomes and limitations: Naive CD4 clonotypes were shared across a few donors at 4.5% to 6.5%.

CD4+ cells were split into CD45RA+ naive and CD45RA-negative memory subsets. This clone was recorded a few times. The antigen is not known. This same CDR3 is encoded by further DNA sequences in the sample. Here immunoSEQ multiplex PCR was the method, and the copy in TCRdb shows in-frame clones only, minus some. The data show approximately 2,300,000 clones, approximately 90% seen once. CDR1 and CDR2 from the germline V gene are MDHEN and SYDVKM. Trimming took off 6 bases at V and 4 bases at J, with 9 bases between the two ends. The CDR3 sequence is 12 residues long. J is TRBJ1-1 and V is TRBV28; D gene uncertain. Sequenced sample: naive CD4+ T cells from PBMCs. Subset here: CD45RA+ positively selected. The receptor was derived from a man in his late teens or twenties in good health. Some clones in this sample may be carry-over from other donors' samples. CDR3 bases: TGTGCCAGCAGGGAAAGGAGCACTGAAGCTTTCTTT. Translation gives CASRERSTEAFF. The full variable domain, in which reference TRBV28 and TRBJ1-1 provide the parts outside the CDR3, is DVKVTQSSRYLVKRTGEKVFLECVQDMDHENMFWYRQDPGLGLRLIYFSYDVKMKEKGDIPEGYSVSREKKERFSLILESASTNQTSMYLCASRERSTEAFFGQGTRLTVV.